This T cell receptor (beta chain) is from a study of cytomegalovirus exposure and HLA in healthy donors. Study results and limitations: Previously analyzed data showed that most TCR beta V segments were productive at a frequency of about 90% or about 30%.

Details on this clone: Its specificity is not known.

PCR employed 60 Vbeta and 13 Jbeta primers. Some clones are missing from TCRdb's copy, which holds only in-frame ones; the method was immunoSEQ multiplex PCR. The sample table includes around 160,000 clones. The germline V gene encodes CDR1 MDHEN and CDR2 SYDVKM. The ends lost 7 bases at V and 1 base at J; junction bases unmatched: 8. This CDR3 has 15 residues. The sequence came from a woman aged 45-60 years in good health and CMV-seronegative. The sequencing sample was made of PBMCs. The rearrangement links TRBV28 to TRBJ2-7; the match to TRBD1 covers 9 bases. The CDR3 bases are TGTGCCAGCACTTCGGGGACAGGGCGATCCTACGAGCAGTACTTC. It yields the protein CASTSGTGRSYEQYF.